These T cell receptor beta chains were read from a single sample in a study of shared clonotypes between healthy human individuals. The table came from immunoSEQ multiplex PCR; TCRdb's copy has only in-frame clones and leaves some out. The sample lists some 1.5 million clones, about 98% seen once, with 0.4% to 0.45% in the top ten. Sequencing was performed on naive CD4+ T cells sorted from blood. The receptors shown here come from a man aged 25-45 years in good health. CDR3s include the opening cysteine and the closing phenylalanine or tryptophan. A D gene is named only where the DNA matches it firmly. A clone size is listed for some rows: how often the clone was seen (once, few, many), or a class if it is expanded.

v_gene	abundance	d_gene	j_gene	CDR3nt	CDR3aa
TRBV25-1	NA	NA	TRBJ1-4	TGTGCCAGCAGTGAATTTAGGGGGGGCACTAATGAAAAACTGTTTTTT	CASSEFRGGTNEKLFF
TRBV5-4	NA	NA	TRBJ2-3	TGTGCCAGCAGCTTTGGGGGCAGGGGCACAGATACGCAGTATTTT	CASSFGGRGTDTQYF
TRBV18	NA	TRBD2	TRBJ2-7	TGTGCCAGCTCACCACCAAGGACTAGCGGGAGCCACACCTTGTCCCCCCGTTCCTACGAGCAGTACTTC	CASSPPRTSGSHTLSPRSYEQYF
TRBV7-9	NA	NA	TRBJ2-1	TGTGCCAGCACGCCGGACAGTTACAATGAGCAGTTCTTC	CASTPDSYNEQFF
TRBV27	NA	NA	TRBJ1-3	TGTGCCAGCAGTCCAACAGGGTTCCGAGGAAACACCATATATTTT	CASSPTGFRGNTIYF
TRBV1	NA	NA	TRBJ2-2	TGCACCAGCAGCCAAGAGACTAGCGGGAGGGCCTGGGGTCGTGGTTGGGACACCGGGGAGCTGTTTTTT	CTSSQETSGRAWGRGWDTGELFF
TRBV6-9	NA	TRBD2	TRBJ2-2	TGTGCCAGCAGTTTCTCAGCGGGAGGGAACACCGGGGAGCTGTTTTTT	CASSFSAGGNTGELFF
TRBV5-1	NA	TRBD2	TRBJ2-3	TGCGCCAGCGGTGGTCGGGCGGGAGGGACAGATACGCAGTATTTT	CASGGRAGGTDTQYF
TRBV4-1	once	TRBD1	TRBJ1-5	TGCGCCAGCAGTCCTCGGGACAGTAATCAGCCCCAGCATTTT	CASSPRDSNQPQHF
TRBV5-4	NA	NA	TRBJ2-7	TGTGCCAGCAGCTTTGCCGGCTACGAGCAGTACTTC	CASSFAGYEQYF
TRBV27	NA	TRBD2	TRBJ2-7	TGTGCCAGCAGTTTCAAGCTAGCGGGAGGCGAGCAGTACTTC	CASSFKLAGGEQYF
TRBV6-1	NA	TRBD2	TRBJ2-7	TGTGCCAGCGGGACTAGCGGGAGGGCCGTTGAGCAGTACTTC	CASGTSGRAVEQYF
TRBV7-9	NA	TRBD2	TRBJ2-2	TGTGCCAGCAGCCTCTATTTCGGACTAGCGGGAGGGATCGGGGAGCTGTTTTTT	CASSLYFGLAGGIGELFF
TRBV7-9	NA	NA	TRBJ1-1	TGTGCCAGCAGCGGGGTCAGCTTGGTCTTT	CASSGVSLVF
TRBV10-2	NA	NA	TRBJ2-7	TGCGCCAGAACCTGGGGGCGCGTCGAGCAGTACTTC	CARTWGRVEQYF
TRBV5-1	NA	NA	TRBJ2-7	TGCGCCAGCAGCTTCTCTATCTTAACGGGATATTCCTACGAGCAGTACTTC	CASSFSILTGYSYEQYF
TRBV10-3	NA	NA	TRBJ1-3	TGTGCCATCAACGGAGAGCCCGGCTCTGGAAACACCATATATTTT	CAINGEPGSGNTIYF
TRBV7-9	NA	NA	TRBJ2-3	TGTGCCAGCAGCTTAGCGGGGTCGGATACGCAGTATTTT	CASSLAGSDTQYF
TRBV14	NA	TRBD1	TRBJ1-2	TGTGCCAGCAGCCCTCATCAATTGTACAGGGGCGGCTACACCTTC	CASSPHQLYRGGYTF
TRBV18	NA	NA	TRBJ1-2	TGTGCCAGCTCACTAGGCAGGGGTAACTATGGCTACACCTTC	CASSLGRGNYGYTF
TRBV19	NA	NA	TRBJ1-2	TGTGCCAGTAGTATCATTTCAGCTAACTATGGCTACACCTTC	CASSIISANYGYTF
TRBV6-5	NA	NA	TRBJ1-3	TGTGCCAGCAGCCGGACAACCGGAAACACCATATATTTT	CASSRTTGNTIYF
TRBV7-2	NA	NA	TRBJ1-2	TGTGCCACCTACTCAACACCGTATGGCTACACCTTC	CATYSTPYGYTF
TRBV18	NA	NA	TRBJ1-4	TGTGCCAGCTCACTTGGCCCTGCCGCCGAAAAACTGTTTTTT	CASSLGPAAEKLFF
TRBV13	NA	TRBD2	TRBJ2-7	TGTGCCAGCAGACTAGCGGGAAAATACGAGCAGTACTTC	CASRLAGKYEQYF
TRBV7-8	NA	NA	TRBJ2-3	TGTGCCAGCAGCTTAGAGGGGGGGAACACAGATACGCAGTATTTT	CASSLEGGNTDTQYF
TRBV25-1	NA	NA	TRBJ1-2	TGTGCCAGCAGTGATAGGCCATTGTATGGCTACACCTTC	CASSDRPLYGYTF
TRBV7-8	NA	NA	TRBJ2-7	TGTGCCAGCAGCAGGGGGATAGGCTACGAGCAGTACTTC	CASSRGIGYEQYF
TRBV30	NA	NA	TRBJ2-5	TGTGCCTGGAGTGCTCCAAGGGCACTGGGGGAGACCCAGTACTTC	CAWSAPRALGETQYF
TRBV10-2	once	TRBD2	TRBJ2-3	TGCGCCAGCAGGAGACTAGCGGGATTCACAGATACGCAGTATTTT	CASRRLAGFTDTQYF
TRBV28	NA	TRBD2	TRBJ2-7	TGTGCCAGCAGTTTATATCGGACTAGCGGGAGAGTCATCGAGAGGCAGTACTTC	CASSLYRTSGRVIERQYF
TRBV7-8	NA	NA	TRBJ2-5	TGTGCCAGCAGCCTACAGGGAGGGCGAGGCGAGACCCAGTACTTC	CASSLQGGRGETQYF
TRBV7-9	NA	TRBD2	TRBJ2-1	TGTGCCAGCAGCTTATCGGGACTAGCGGGTGGAATGGGGTTCTTC	CASSLSGLAGGMGFF
TRBV30	NA	TRBD2	TRBJ2-3	TGTGCCTCGACGGGGCGGGAGGGCGCAGATACGCAGTATTTT	CASTGREGADTQYF
TRBV7-2	NA	NA	TRBJ2-1	TGTGCCAGCAGCTTTGTGTCGATTGAGCAGTTCTTC	CASSFVSIEQFF
TRBV18	NA	TRBD1	TRBJ1-1	TGTGCCAGCTCACGGACAGGGGAACGTATTACTGAAGCTTTCTTT	CASSRTGERITEAFF
TRBV11-3	NA	TRBD2	TRBJ2-7	TGTGCCAGCCGACCGTTTAGCGGGGCCTACGAGCAGTACTTC	CASRPFSGAYEQYF
TRBV19	NA	NA	TRBJ2-5	TGTGCCAGTAGTAGGAGAGGACAGACCGCAAAAGAGACCCAGTACTTC	CASSRRGQTAKETQYF
TRBV7-9	NA	NA	TRBJ1-2	TGTGCCAGCAGCGTGGGCACAGGGCGAGCTAACTATGGCTACACCTTC	CASSVGTGRANYGYTF
TRBV5-5	NA	TRBD1	TRBJ2-7	TGTGCCAGCAGCGCAACCCCGCCAAGGGGGCTCTCCTACGAGCAGTACTTC	CASSATPPRGLSYEQYF
TRBV9	NA	NA	TRBJ2-2	TGTGCCAGCAGCTCCCGAACTCGCACCGGGGAGCTGTTTTTT	CASSSRTRTGELFF
TRBV6-1	NA	TRBD2	TRBJ2-1	TGTGCCAGCAGTGAAGGGGGGGGGAGGAATGAGCAGTTCTTC	CASSEGGGRNEQFF
TRBV19	NA	NA	TRBJ2-7	TGTGCCAGTAGTTCCCCCCGGGACTCACGGGGGAGTGACGAGCAGTACTTC	CASSSPRDSRGSDEQYF
TRBV7-2	once	TRBD2	TRBJ2-3	TGTGCCAGCAGCTTAAAAAGACTAGCGTTCACAGATACGCAGTATTTT	CASSLKRLAFTDTQYF